The rows below give T cell receptor beta chains drawn from one sample of a study of T-cell memory formation after mild COVID-19. TCRdb passed the 5' RACE reads through MiXCR, listing each CDR3 protein once. This table has fewer than 95,000 distinct CDR3 sequences, roughly 15% appearing once. Sequenced sample: PBMCs or a T cell subset sorted from them (not recorded which). These receptors came from a man younger than 35 who had mild COVID-19 (a few samples of this study predate the infection). Cell type and time point are not known. Both conserved end residues are trimmed from each CDR3.

12	TRBV4-1	TRBJ2-7	ASSQEPRSYEQY
11	TRBV5-1	TRBJ2-5	ASSLWSQETQY
9	TRBV5-1	TRBJ2-4	ARTDANLQY
13	TRBV7-6	TRBJ2-2	ASSRTGSNTGELF
12	TRBV15	TRBJ1-2	ATSRATGPHGYT
15	TRBV2	TRBJ2-6	ASSEGGSSSGANVLT
14	TRBV4-3	TRBJ2-5	ASSQEASGEQETQY
12	TRBV4-1	TRBJ2-2	ASSQGLLTGELF
10	TRBV5-6	TRBJ1-5	ASSAGNQPQH
14	TRBV4-1	TRBJ1-6	ASSQDPPGGHSPLH
14	TRBV6-5	TRBJ2-2	ASSSLAGEDPGELF
12	TRBV5-6	TRBJ1-2	ASSSIGTAKDYT
13	TRBV4-2	TRBJ2-5	ASSQEGLTGPTQY
13	TRBV7-2	TRBJ2-7	ASSPGTSAAYEQY
12	TRBV29-1	TRBJ2-1	SALKGGYDNEQF
11	TRBV7-9	TRBJ2-1	ASSLDPFNEQF
15	TRBV27	TRBJ1-1	ASSLSPEDRANTEAF
12	TRBV29-1	TRBJ2-1	SVVGSGGAWEQF
14	TRBV6-6	TRBJ1-5	ASSEPDRGRKQPQH
13	TRBV19	TRBJ2-6	ASSIIGYGANVLT
14	TRBV4-1	TRBJ2-3	ASSLLRGSGLDTQY
12	TRBV20-1	TRBJ2-7	SAKGGQGIHEQY
12	TRBV4-2	TRBJ1-5	ASSQEDGDQPQH
13	TRBV12-3/TRBV12-4	TRBJ2-7	ASSSTGTGTYEQY
13	TRBV20-1	TRBJ2-1	SARNPASSYNEQF
12	TRBV15	TRBJ1-2	ATSRDLSGDGYT
12	TRBV9	TRBJ2-5	ASSAPGDQETQY
13	TRBV7-9	TRBJ2-7	ASSLEGQWTGEQY
16	TRBV6-2/TRBV6-3	TRBJ2-1	ASSYDPVERSSYNEQF
10	TRBV12-3/TRBV12-4	TRBJ2-1	ASSFESLQQF
13	TRBV20-1	TRBJ2-2	SASDRDRLSGELF
10	TRBV5-1	TRBJ1-1	ASSLDKTEAF
11	TRBV6-5	TRBJ1-2	ASSPSQGWGYT
14	TRBV7-9	TRBJ2-4	ASSLSSKIAKNIQY
12	TRBV5-1	TRBJ1-5	ASSSGQSNQPQH
11	TRBV4-2	TRBJ1-4	ASSHDRAEKLF
13	TRBV4-3	TRBJ2-5	ASSQDRGPWETQY
13	TRBV29-1	TRBJ1-2	SVESSGTGAYGYT
13	TRBV2	TRBJ2-3	ASSDRGRETDTQY
14	TRBV6-6	TRBJ1-3	ASSMLQGDLSNTIY
12	TRBV6-5	TRBJ1-2	ATSPGGPSDGYT
13	TRBV4-1	TRBJ2-5	ASSQDGGPGETQY
15	TRBV7-8	TRBJ2-3	ASSPKEGGTYTDTQY
13	TRBV4-1	TRBJ1-4	ASSQITGVEEKLF
10	TRBV5-1	TRBJ2-1	ASSSTRWEQF
17	TRBV4-2	TRBJ2-3	ASSQRSSAGGSIPDTQY
13	TRBV6-6	TRBJ2-7	ASSLGEGAPYEQY
12	TRBV7-8	TRBJ2-2	ASSLSRYTGELF
12	TRBV14	TRBJ2-7	ASSQDGPGSEQY
12	TRBV5-5	TRBJ2-5	ASSPGQGQETQY
13	TRBV7-3	TRBJ2-3	ASSRSGAGTDTQY
12	TRBV7-9	TRBJ1-4	ASSLMGEDEKLF
8	TRBV7-9	TRBJ1-1	ASSRTEAF
12	TRBV15	TRBJ1-1	ATSTGQGIWRAF
11	TRBV7-2	TRBJ2-1	ASSPGPYNEQF
12	TRBV5-1	TRBJ1-6	ASSLAGGGSPLH
12	TRBV7-9	TRBJ1-4	ASSPGTGPEKLF
12	TRBV5-1	TRBJ1-2	ASSLEGVGHGYT
16	TRBV4-2	TRBJ1-2	ASSQEASNILILYGYT
16	TRBV5-1	TRBJ2-5	ASSKGLAGGIPGETQY